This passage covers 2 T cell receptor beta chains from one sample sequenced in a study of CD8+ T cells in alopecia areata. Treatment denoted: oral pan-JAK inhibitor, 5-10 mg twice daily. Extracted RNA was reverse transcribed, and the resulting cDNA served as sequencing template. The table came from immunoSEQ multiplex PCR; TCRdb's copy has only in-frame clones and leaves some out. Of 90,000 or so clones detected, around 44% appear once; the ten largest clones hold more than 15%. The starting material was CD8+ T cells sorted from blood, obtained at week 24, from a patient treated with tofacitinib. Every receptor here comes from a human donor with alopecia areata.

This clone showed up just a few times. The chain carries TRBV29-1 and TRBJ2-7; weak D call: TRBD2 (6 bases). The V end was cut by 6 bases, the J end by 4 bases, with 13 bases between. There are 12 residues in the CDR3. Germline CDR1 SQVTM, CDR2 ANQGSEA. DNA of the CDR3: TGCAGCGTCCTGGGGACTCAATACGAGCAGTACTTC. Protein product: CSVLGTQYEQYF.

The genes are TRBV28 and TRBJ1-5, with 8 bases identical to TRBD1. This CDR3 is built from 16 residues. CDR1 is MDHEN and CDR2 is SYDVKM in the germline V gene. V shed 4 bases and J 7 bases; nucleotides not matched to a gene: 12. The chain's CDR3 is CASSSSRGRGGQPQHF. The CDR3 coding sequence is TGTGCCAGCAGTTCCAGCAGGGGGCGAGGCGGCCAGCCCCAGCATTTT.